This entry concerns a single T cell receptor (beta chain). The data are from a study of human T cells and chemical hapten exposure. Study-wide context: Diphenylcyclopropenone doses were given weekly to the scalps of patients across the roughly 23-week study. A patient group, mainly female, showed alopecia areata, totalis or universalis. The study traced per-sample TCR yield variation mainly to small differences in pooled library volumes.

Germline CDR1 and CDR2: SGHNT and YYREEE (reference sequence). V shed 4 bases and J shed 0 bases, with 18 bases lying between them. The CDR3 is 17 residues long. Specified time point: pre-sensitization, week 0. Described treatment: therapeutic diphenylcyclopropenone sensitization with weekly scalp DPC. The library put unique molecular identifiers onto individual cDNA molecules. TCRdb redid the calling of the RACE reads with MiXCR, one entry per CDR3 protein. Of around 330,000 distinct CDR3 sequences listed, roughly 6% are singletons. The gene calls are TRBV5-4 and TRBJ2-3; unclear D gene. The sample was whole blood, taken in connection with sensitization to the hapten diphenylcyclopropenone (DPC). This sequence originates from a woman aged 18-35 years with alopecia areata. Some clones in this sample may be carry-over from other donors' samples. This CDR3 reads CASSLDGPTASTDTQYF. Written as DNA, the CDR3 is TGTGCCAGCAGCCTGGACGGACCGACCGCTAGCACAGATACGCAGTATTTT.